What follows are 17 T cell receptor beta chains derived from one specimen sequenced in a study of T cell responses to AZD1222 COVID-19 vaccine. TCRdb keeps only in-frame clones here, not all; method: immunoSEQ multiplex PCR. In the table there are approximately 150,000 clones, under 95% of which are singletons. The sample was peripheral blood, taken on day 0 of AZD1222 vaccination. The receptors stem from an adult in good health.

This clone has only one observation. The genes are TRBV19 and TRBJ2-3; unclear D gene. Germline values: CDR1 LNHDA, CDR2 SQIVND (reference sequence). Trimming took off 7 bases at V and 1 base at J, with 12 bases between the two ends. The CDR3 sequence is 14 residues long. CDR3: CASKGPAGTDTQYF. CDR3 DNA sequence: TGTGCCAGTAAGGGCCCGGCGGGCACAGATACGCAGTATTTT.

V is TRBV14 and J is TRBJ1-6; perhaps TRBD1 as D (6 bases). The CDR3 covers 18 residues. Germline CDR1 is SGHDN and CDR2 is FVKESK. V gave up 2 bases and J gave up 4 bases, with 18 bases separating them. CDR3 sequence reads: CASSQFVRDTDYNSPLHF. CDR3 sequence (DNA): TGTGCCAGCAGCCAATTTGTCCGGGACACGGATTATAATTCACCCCTCCACTTT.

CDR3 coding DNA: TGTGCCAGCAGATTTAGCGGGGGAGATACGCAGTATTTT. This codes for CASRFSGGDTQYF. The chain has TRBV6-5 and TRBJ2-3; TRBD2 matches at 9 bases. The CDR3 extends over 13 amino acids. CDR1 is MNHEY, CDR2 SVGAGI, per germline. V dropped 6 bases and J dropped 5; count of bases not matched to a gene: 3.

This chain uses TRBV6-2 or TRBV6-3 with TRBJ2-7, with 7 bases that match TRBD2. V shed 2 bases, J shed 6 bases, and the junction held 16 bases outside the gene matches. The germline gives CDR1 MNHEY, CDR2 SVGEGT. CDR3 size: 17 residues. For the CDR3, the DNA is TGTGCCAGCAGTTACCCCCCCCAAGCGGGGAACCCTACCGAGCAGTACTTC. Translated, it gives CASSYPPQAGNPTEQYF.

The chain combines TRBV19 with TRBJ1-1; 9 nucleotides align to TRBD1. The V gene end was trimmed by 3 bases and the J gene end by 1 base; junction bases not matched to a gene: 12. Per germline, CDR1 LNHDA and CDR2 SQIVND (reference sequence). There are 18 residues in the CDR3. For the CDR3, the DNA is TGTGCCAGTAGTATGACGAGTCGACAGGGGGAGAAGAACACTGAAGCTTTCTTT. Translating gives CASSMTSRQGEKNTEAFF.

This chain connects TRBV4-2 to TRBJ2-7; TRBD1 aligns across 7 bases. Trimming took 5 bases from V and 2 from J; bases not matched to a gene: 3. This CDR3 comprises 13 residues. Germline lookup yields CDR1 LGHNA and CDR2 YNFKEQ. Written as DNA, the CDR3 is TGTGCCAGCAGCGGGACAGAAGCCTACGAGCAGTACTTC. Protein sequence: CASSGTEAYEQYF.

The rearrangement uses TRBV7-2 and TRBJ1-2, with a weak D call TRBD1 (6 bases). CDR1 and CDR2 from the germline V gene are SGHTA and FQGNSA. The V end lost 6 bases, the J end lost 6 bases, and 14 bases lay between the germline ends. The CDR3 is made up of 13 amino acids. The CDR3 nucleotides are TGTGCCAGCAGTTTTGACAGGCCCAATGGCTACACCTTC. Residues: CASSFDRPNGYTF. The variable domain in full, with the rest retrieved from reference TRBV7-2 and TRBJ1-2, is GAGVSQSPSNKVTEKGKDVELRCDPISGHTALYWYRQSLGQGLEFLIYFQGNSAPDKSGLPSDRFSAERTGGSVSTLTIQRTQQEDSAVYLCASSFDRPNGYTFGSGTRLTVV.

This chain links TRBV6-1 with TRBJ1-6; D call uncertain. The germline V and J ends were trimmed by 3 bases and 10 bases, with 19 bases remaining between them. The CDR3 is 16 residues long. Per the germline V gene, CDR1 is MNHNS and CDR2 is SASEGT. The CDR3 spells CASSDPFPVGLSPLHF. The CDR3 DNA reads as TGTGCCAGCAGTGACCCTTTTCCGGTCGGTCTGTCACCCCTCCACTTT.

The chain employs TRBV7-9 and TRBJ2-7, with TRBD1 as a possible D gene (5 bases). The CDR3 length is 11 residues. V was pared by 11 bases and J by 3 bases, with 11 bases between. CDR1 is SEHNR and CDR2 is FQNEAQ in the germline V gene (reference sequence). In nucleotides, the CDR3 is TGTGCCGTAGGGGATAGCTACGAGCAGTACTTC. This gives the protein CAVGDSYEQYF.

Here the CDR3 reads CASSPRPPSGSYNEQFF. DNA for the CDR3: TGTGCCAGCAGCCCGAGACCTCCTAGCGGGTCTTACAATGAGCAGTTCTTC. The chain carries TRBV5-4 and TRBJ2-1; the match to TRBD2 covers 8 bases. The V gene end was trimmed by 4 bases and the J gene end by 4 bases; junction bases not matched to a gene: 13. Germline values: CDR1 SGHNT, CDR2 YYREEE (reference sequence). This CDR3 spans 17 amino acids.

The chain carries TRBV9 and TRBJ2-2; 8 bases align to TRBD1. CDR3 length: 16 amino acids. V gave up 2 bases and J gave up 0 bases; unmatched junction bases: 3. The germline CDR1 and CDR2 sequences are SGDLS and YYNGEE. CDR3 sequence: CASSVRTGTNTGELFF. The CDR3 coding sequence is TGTGCCAGCAGCGTGAGGACAGGGACGAACACCGGGGAGCTGTTTTTT.

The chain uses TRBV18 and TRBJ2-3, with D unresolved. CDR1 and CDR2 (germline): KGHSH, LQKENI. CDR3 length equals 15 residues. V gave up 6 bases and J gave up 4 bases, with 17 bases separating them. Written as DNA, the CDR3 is TGTGCCAGCTCCCTGGAGAGTCACGGTGCAGATACGCAGTATTTT. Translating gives CASSLESHGADTQYF.

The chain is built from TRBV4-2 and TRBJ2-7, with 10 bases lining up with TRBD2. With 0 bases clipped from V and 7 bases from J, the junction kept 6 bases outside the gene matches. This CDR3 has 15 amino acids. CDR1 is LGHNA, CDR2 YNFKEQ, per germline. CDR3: CASSQELAGSREQYF. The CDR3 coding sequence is TGTGCCAGCAGCCAAGAACTAGCGGGATCGCGAGAGCAGTACTTC.

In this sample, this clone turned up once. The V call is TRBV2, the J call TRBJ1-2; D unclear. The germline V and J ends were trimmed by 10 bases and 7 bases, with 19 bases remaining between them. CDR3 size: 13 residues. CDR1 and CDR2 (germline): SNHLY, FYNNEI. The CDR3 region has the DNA TGTGCCACAAGGATACCGTCCATGGCTGGCTACACCTTC. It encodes CATRIPSMAGYTF. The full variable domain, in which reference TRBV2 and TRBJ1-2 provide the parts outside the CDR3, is EPEVTQTPSHQVTQMGQEVILRCVPISNHLYFYWYRQILGQKVEFLVSFYNNEISEKSEIFDDQFSVERPDGSNFTLKIRSTKLEDSAMYFCATRIPSMAGYTFGSGTRLTVV.

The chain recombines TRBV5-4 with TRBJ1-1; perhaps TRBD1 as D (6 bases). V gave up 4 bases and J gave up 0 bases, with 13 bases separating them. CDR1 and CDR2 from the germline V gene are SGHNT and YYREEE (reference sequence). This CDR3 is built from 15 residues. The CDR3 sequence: CASSPTQGLNTEAFF. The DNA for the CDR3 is TGTGCCAGCAGCCCAACGCAGGGGTTGAACACTGAAGCTTTCTTT. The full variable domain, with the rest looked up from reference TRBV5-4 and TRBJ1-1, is ETGVTQSPTHLIKTRGQQVTLRCSSQSGHNTVSWYQQALGQGPQFIFQYYREEENGRGNFPPRFSGLQFPNYSSELNVNALELDDSALYLCASSPTQGLNTEAFFGQGTRLTVV.

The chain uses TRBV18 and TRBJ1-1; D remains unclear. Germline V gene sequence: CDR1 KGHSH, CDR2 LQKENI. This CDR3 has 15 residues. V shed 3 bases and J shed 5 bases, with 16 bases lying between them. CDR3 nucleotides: TGTGCCAGCTCACCTTTACCGGTTGGAAAAACTGAAGCTTTCTTT. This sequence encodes CASSPLPVGKTEAFF.

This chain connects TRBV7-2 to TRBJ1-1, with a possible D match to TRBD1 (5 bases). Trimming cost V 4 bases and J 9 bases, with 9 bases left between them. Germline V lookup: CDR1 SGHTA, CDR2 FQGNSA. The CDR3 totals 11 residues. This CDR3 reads CASSSTGQAFF. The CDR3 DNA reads TGTGCCAGCAGCTCGACGGGACAAGCTTTCTTT.